Listed below are T cell receptor beta chains from one sample, sequenced in a study of response to subunit inactivated influenza vaccine. TCRdb ran MiXCR on the RT-PCR reads and lists one entry per CDR3 protein. The data contain more than 450,000 distinct CDR3 sequences, 12% of them seen just once; the ten biggest clones take up 10%. This specimen consisted of PBMCs from blood, obtained on the day of vaccination. The origin of the receptors is a man in his forties or fifties who received an inactivated influenza vaccine. Both conserved end residues are part of each CDR3. The order of the fields is V gene, D gene, clone size, J gene, CDR3 protein, CDR3 DNA. The D gene is left open where the match is weak. Clone sizes are given selectively: once, few, many, or a class where the clone is expanded.

V gene: TRBV7-9
D gene: .
clone size: few
J gene: TRBJ1-6
CDR3 protein: CASSTMESPLHF
CDR3 DNA: TGTGCCAGCAGCACCATGGAGTCACCCCTCCACTTT

V gene: TRBV12-3/TRBV12-4
D gene: .
clone size: few
J gene: TRBJ2-2
CDR3 protein: CASSGGTGTGELFF
CDR3 DNA: TGTGCCAGCAGTGGGGGGACGGGCACCGGGGAGCTGTTTTTT

V gene: TRBV12-3/TRBV12-4
D gene: TRBD2
clone size: few
J gene: TRBJ2-5
CDR3 protein: CASSWASGLQETQYF
CDR3 DNA: TGTGCCAGCTCGTGGGCTAGCGGACTCCAAGAGACCCAGTACTTC

V gene: TRBV7-9
D gene: .
clone size: .
J gene: TRBJ2-7
CDR3 protein: CASSFANEQYF
CDR3 DNA: TGTGCCAGCAGCTTCGCAAACGAGCAGTACTTC

V gene: TRBV11-2
D gene: .
clone size: .
J gene: TRBJ2-3
CDR3 protein: CASSLATPRWDTQYF
CDR3 DNA: TGTGCCAGCAGCTTAGCAACTCCTAGGTGGGATACGCAGTATTTT

V gene: TRBV6-1
D gene: .
clone size: few
J gene: TRBJ1-1
CDR3 protein: CASSDPPILLEAFF
CDR3 DNA: TGTGCCAGCAGCGACCCTCCTATACTCCTTGAAGCTTTCTTT

V gene: TRBV20-1
D gene: .
clone size: few
J gene: TRBJ2-5
CDR3 protein: CSARGRRQETQYF
CDR3 DNA: TGCAGTGCTAGGGGACGGCGACAAGAGACCCAGTACTTC

V gene: TRBV7-9
D gene: .
clone size: .
J gene: TRBJ2-5
CDR3 protein: CASSFTYSQETQYF
CDR3 DNA: TGTGCCAGCAGCTTCACGTACAGCCAAGAGACCCAGTACTTC

V gene: TRBV7-9
D gene: TRBD1
clone size: many
J gene: TRBJ1-1
CDR3 protein: CASSSVTGGYTEAFF
CDR3 DNA: TGTGCCAGCAGCTCGGTCACAGGGGGTTACACTGAAGCTTTCTTT

V gene: TRBV11-1
D gene: .
clone size: few
J gene: TRBJ1-3
CDR3 protein: CASSLAPSLGLNSGNTIYF
CDR3 DNA: TGTGCCAGCAGCTTAGCCCCCTCGCTCGGACTGAATTCTGGAAACACCATATATTTT

V gene: TRBV5-1
D gene: TRBD1
clone size: .
J gene: TRBJ2-5
CDR3 protein: CASSFGTGRWETQYF
CDR3 DNA: TGCGCCAGCAGCTTCGGGACAGGGAGATGGGAGACCCAGTACTTC

V gene: TRBV9
D gene: .
clone size: few
J gene: TRBJ1-5
CDR3 protein: CASSVDHSNQPQHF
CDR3 DNA: TGTGCCAGCAGCGTAGACCATAGCAATCAGCCCCAGCATTTT

V gene: TRBV5-6
D gene: TRBD2
clone size: .
J gene: TRBJ2-2
CDR3 protein: CASSFVLAGVSTGELFF
CDR3 DNA: TGTGCCAGCAGCTTCGTTCTAGCGGGAGTCAGTACCGGGGAGCTGTTTTTT